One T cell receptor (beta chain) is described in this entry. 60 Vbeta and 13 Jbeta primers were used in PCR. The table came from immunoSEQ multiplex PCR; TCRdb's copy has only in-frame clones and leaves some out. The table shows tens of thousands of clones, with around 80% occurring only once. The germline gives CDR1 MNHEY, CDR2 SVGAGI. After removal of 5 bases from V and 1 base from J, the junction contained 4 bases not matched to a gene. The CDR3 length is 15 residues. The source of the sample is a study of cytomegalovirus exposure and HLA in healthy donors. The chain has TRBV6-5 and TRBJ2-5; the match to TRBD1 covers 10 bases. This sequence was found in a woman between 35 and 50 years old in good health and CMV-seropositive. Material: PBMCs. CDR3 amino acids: CASSVDRGGQETQYF. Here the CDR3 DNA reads TGTGCCAGCAGTGTGGACAGGGGGGGCCAAGAGACCCAGTACTTC.